This TCR beta chain was obtained from a study of human T cells and chemical hapten exposure. Study-wide context: 2% DPC was applied to about 2 cm by about 2 cm of upper inner arm skin for sensitization. Patients were mainly female, each with alopecia areata, totalis or universalis.

Stated time point: pre-sensitization, week 0. As to treatment: therapeutic diphenylcyclopropenone sensitization with weekly scalp DPC. How the authors handled the data: Samples ranged from roughly 23,224 to 700,000 TCRs, with a median of roughly 96,000. In TCRdb, the RACE reads were re-called with MiXCR into one record per CDR3 protein. The V and J calls were determined by TCRdb, not by the authors. The data show 60,000 to 70,000 distinct CDR3 sequences, with about a tenth seen just once and 4.5% to 5.5% held by the top ten. The CDR3 has 15 amino acids. Germline CDR1 and CDR2: SGHTA and FQGNSA. The V segment lost 5 bases and the J segment 5 bases; nucleotides outside the gene matches: 8.

The sequences come from whole blood, collected in connection with sensitization to the hapten diphenylcyclopropenone (DPC). The sequence came from a woman between 45 and 65 years old with alopecia areata. Some clones in this sample may be carry-over from other donors' samples. The chain employs TRBV7-2 and TRBJ1-3, with TRBD1 identical over 8 bases. CDR3 DNA: TGTGCCAGCAGCCCGGACAGGGACTTTCGAAACACCATATATTTT. The encoded protein is CASSPDRDFRNTIYF.